Below, one T cell receptor beta chain is given with its context. Its target antigen remains unknown. Qualities for individual bases were not recorded, and no much larger clone is one base off. The immunoSEQ Assay, a bias-controlled multiplex PCR, was used to amplify TCRbeta CDR3 regions from genomic DNA. On the study's bioinformatics: Within the assay, amplification of reference gene primers was used to estimate how many nucleated cells each sample contained. To quantify the absolute abundance of each unique TCRbeta CDR3 rearrangement, sequence reads were collapsed and filtered. For each sample, productive Simpson clonality was calculated as the square root of Simpson's diversity index over productive rearrangements. Imported from immuneACCESS, the table was reduced by TCRdb to in-frame sequences with V and J called. These copies leave out some clones; in studies compared against another copy, an unresolved V gene accounts for under half, and the cause of the remainder is not known. Clone size and V and J calls were adopted from that table, with D and trimming inferred from the DNA. The sample has under 110,000 clones on record, 85% of them singletons. The ten biggest clones cover 1.5% to 2% of the sample.

The germline V gene provides CDR1 MGHDK and CDR2 SYGVNS. From V the trimming removes 6 bases and from J it removes 5 bases, while the gene matches leave 10 bases of the junction unaccounted for. The CDR3, from cysteine to phenylalanine, totals 16 residues. Only CDR3 DNA remains: 48 bases, in frame from the first base. The entry originates in a study of blood T cell repertoires in COVID-19 (dated by TCRdb to the early 2020s). Turning to the overall study: Samples from collaborators originated in the United States, Italy and Spain and spanned both the acute and convalescent phases of COVID-19. Where HLA class I and class II types were available, the types were taken from metadata supplied by the sample provider, not from assay-based typing. The prospective study material was composed of cDNA or gDNA derived from T cells, B-cell-depleted T cells, or PBMCs. The repertoires were released in a freely available public database intended as a resource for research on the immune response to SARS-CoV-2. Nearly every sample came with metadata listing a de-identified subject ID, COVID-19 status, age in years and sex. Subjects who had been exposed to COVID-19, were actively infected with it, or had recovered from it provided the deeply sampled blood TCRbeta repertoires that made up the dataset. The samples were drawn from the first 160 participants of the ongoing ImmuneRACE study and from 1,254 subjects provided by 6 global collaborators. What the work shows at the level of the full study, not this receptor alone: The quantity of clinical and demographic metadata differed by source and by participant and was supplied without curation.

The collaborating institutions used their own protocols to collect whole blood in K2EDTA tubes. For TCRbeta analysis, collaborators shipped samples as frozen whole blood, isolated PBMCs, or DNA extracted from either of those sample types. Material for sequencing was peripheral blood. Recombination connected TRBV25-1 to TRBJ2-3; TRBD1 aligns with 11 central bases. The origin of this receptor is a woman in her sixties or seventies with active or convalescent COVID-19. The base sequence is TGTGCCAGCAGCGGACCCCTGGGACAGGGGGTAGATACGCAGTATTTT. Translated, this is CASSGPLGQGVDTQYF. Reference TRBV25-1 and TRBJ2-3 genes cover what lies past the CDR3, so the full variable domain is EADIYQTPRYLVIGTGKKITLECSQTMGHDKMYWYQQDPGMELHLIHYSYGVNSTEKGDLSSESTVSRIRTEHFPLTLESARPSHTSQYLCASSGPLGQGVDTQYFGPGTRLTVL.